This T cell receptor beta chain is drawn from a study of OX40 agonist ivuxolimab in advanced cancers. The protocol was immunoSEQ multiplex PCR, while the TCRdb copy is restricted to in-frame clones and leaves out a portion. The data hold about 88,000 clones, with more than 80% observed a single time. Blood was sampled at baseline, cycle 4 day 1, and cycle 7 day 1. Sequenced material: CD4+ or CD8+ T cells sorted from blood, taken in a trial of the OX40 agonist ivuxolimab. This sequence was found in an adult with an advanced solid tumor such as melanoma, head and neck, liver or kidney cancer.

The CDR3 region has the DNA TGCGCCAGCAGCTTGATGACAGGGGCCGGGGAGCTGTTTTTT. Residues: CASSLMTGAGELFF. The chain joins TRBV5-1 to TRBJ2-2; 8 bases are a match to TRBD1. Germline loops: CDR1 SGHRS, CDR2 YFSETQ. J was trimmed by 6 bases and V by 1 base; bases with no gene match: 2. The CDR3 sequence is 14 residues long.